A single sample gave rise to the 31 T cell receptor beta chains below, sequenced in a study of T cell clonality in common variable immunodeficiency. Assay: immunoSEQ multiplex PCR; the TCRdb copy retains only in-frame clones and omits some. This repertoire holds some 52,000 clones, and none appear only once. Sequenced input: peripheral blood mononuclear cells. The receptors originated from a person aged 18 to 70 in good health.

This clone was seen at least ten times. The read comes to an end 3 residues before the CDR3 does, leaving the germline J gene to fill in the end. This chain uses TRBV6-2 or TRBV6-3 with TRBJ2-1, with TRBD2 matching over 9 bases. The CDR3 is 14 residues long. With 8 bases clipped from V and 9 bases from J, the junction kept 11 bases outside the gene matches. From germline, CDR1 is MNHEY and CDR2 SVGEGT. CDR3 bases read: TGTGCCAGCTGGTTATTAGCGGGAGCTGGTGAG. It is translated as CASWLLAGAGE. The CDR3, in full, reads CASWLLAGAGEQFF.

This clone was counted ten times or more. The CDR3 is cut off 3 residues early in the read; its end comes from the germline J gene. This chain connects TRBV10-3 to TRBJ2-3; D possibly corresponds to TRBD1 (5 bases). Trimming pared 3 bases from V and 1 base from J, leaving 8 bases between. This CDR3 contains 14 residues. The germline gives CDR1 ENHRY, CDR2 SYGVKD. CDR3 loop: CAISEQQGTDTQYF. Partial CDR3 DNA: TGTGCCATCAGTGAACAACAGGGCACAGATACG.

For this clone: The read falls 3 residues short of the CDR3 end, and the missing part is taken from the germline J gene. The J gene is TRBJ2-1, the V gene TRBV10-2; 7 bases are a match to TRBD1. From germline, CDR1 is WSHSY and CDR2 SAAADI. The CDR3 is 13 amino acids. With 4 bases clipped from V and 7 bases from J, the junction kept 4 bases outside the gene matches. CDR3 bases read: TGCGCCAGCAGTGGACAGGGTAATAATGAG. Protein: CASSGQGNNE. The CDR3 reads in full as CASSGQGNNEQFF.

In this sample, this clone turned up many times. CDR3 sequence: CSVAPPGQTYEQYF. CDR3 DNA (partial): TGCAGCGTTGCCCCACCGGGACAGACTTACGAG. The rearrangement uses TRBV29-1 and TRBJ2-7; 7 bases map to TRBD1. From the germline J gene comes the end of the CDR3, since the read stops 3 residues before it. Trimming took 4 bases from V and 4 from J; bases not matched to a gene: 10. CDR1 and CDR2 (germline): SQVTM, ANQGSEA. This CDR3 is 14 amino acids long.

This clone was seen repeatedly, ten times or more. CDR3 sequence reads: CASSRQASNTEAFF. Partial CDR3 DNA: TGTGCCAGCAGTCGACAGGCCTCAAACACTGAA. J is TRBJ1-1 and V is TRBV12-3 or TRBV12-4, with D maybe TRBD1 (6 bases). The read terminates 3 residues before the CDR3 end, so the remaining end is supplied by the germline J gene. The CDR3 spans 14 residues. Trimming took off 5 bases at V and 2 bases at J, with 12 bases between the two ends.

In this sample, this clone turned up many times. The sequence runs out 3 residues before the end of the CDR3; the remainder is reconstructed from the germline J gene. The V call is TRBV7-2, the J call TRBJ1-2, with 8 bases fitting TRBD1. CDR3 length: 15 amino acids. From germline, CDR1 is SGHTA and CDR2 FQGNSA. V lost 6 bases, J lost 4 bases, and 10 bases stayed unmatched. The sequenced part of the CDR3 DNA is TGTGCCAGCAGGTCAATTCACGGGACAGGCTATGGC. It encodes CASRSIHGTGYG. The complete CDR3 reads CASRSIHGTGYGYTF. Complete variable domain (other parts from reference TRBV7-2 and TRBJ1-2): GAGVSQSPSNKVTEKGKDVELRCDPISGHTALYWYRQSLGQGLEFLIYFQGNSAPDKSGLPSDRFSAERTGGSVSTLTIQRTQQEDSAVYLCASRSIHGTGYGYTFGSGTRLTVV.

This clone was observed many times. The missing CDR3 end, 3 residues past where the read stops, is filled in from the germline J gene. This rearrangement joins TRBV2 to TRBJ1-2; D might be TRBD1 (6 bases). The CDR3 runs 13 residues. Germline-derived CDR1 and CDR2 are SNHLY and FYNNEI. The V end was cut by 6 bases, the J end by 7 bases, with 15 bases between. The CDR3: CASRDRQDSGYTF. The DNA read from the CDR3 is TGTGCCAGCAGAGATAGACAGGATAGTGGC.

This clone was recorded many times. The DNA ends 3 residues before the CDR3 does, and the rest of the CDR3 is filled in from the germline J gene. This chain uses TRBV5-1 with TRBJ2-1; TRBD2 is a possible D gene (6 bases). With 5 bases removed from V and 0 bases from J, the gap between germline ends came to 12 bases. The length of the CDR3 is 15 residues. From germline, CDR1 is SGHRS and CDR2 YFSETQ. The CDR3 loop is CASREGTFSYNEQFF. CDR3 DNA (partial): TGCGCCAGCAGGGAGGGGACTTTCTCCTACAATGAG.

As regards this clone: The CDR3 is cut off 3 residues early in the read; its end comes from the germline J gene. The chain couples TRBV5-1 to TRBJ2-7; a weak D match, TRBD1 (7 bases). Deletions cut 4 bases from V and 2 bases from J, with 13 bases between. This CDR3 contains 14 residues. Germline V gene data show CDR1 as SGHRS and CDR2 as YFSETQ. CDR3 DNA, as far as it was read: TGCGCCAGCAGCCAAGGAGGGACAGCCTACGAG. Encoded protein: CASSQGGTAYE. The whole CDR3 protein reads CASSQGGTAYEQYF. Filled out from reference TRBV5-1 and TRBJ2-7, the complete variable domain reads KAGVTQTPRYLIKTRGQQVTLSCSPISGHRSVSWYQQTPGQGLQFLFEYFSETQRNKGNFPGRFSGRQFSNSRSEMNVSTLELGDSALYLCASSQGGTAYEQYFGPGTRLTVT.

This clone was seen ten or more times. The read gets to within 3 residues of the CDR3 end, and the germline J gene fills in the rest. This rearrangement joins TRBV6-1 to TRBJ2-7; TRBD2 matches 10 bases. The germline CDR1 and CDR2 sequences are MNHNS and SASEGT. Germline trimming cut 1 base from V and 2 bases from J; bases unmatched to any gene: 5. This CDR3 has 16 amino acids. The CDR3 protein is CASSEVAGGTPYEQYF. Partial CDR3 DNA: TGTGCCAGCAGTGAAGTAGCGGGAGGCACTCCCTACGAG.

This clone came up many times. Read data end 3 residues before the CDR3 end; the end is taken from the germline J gene. The rearrangement uses TRBV7-9 and TRBJ2-7; TRBD2 might be the D (5 bases). In germline, CDR1 is SEHNR, CDR2 FQNEAQ (reference sequence). This CDR3 region has 13 residues. V was clipped by 1 base and J by 5 bases, with 9 bases between them. The CDR3 bases that were read are TGTGCCAGCAGCTTAGGAAGCGGTAACGAG. Its translation: CASSLGSGNE. From start to end, the CDR3 is CASSLGSGNEQYF.

This clone occurred many times. The read stops 3 residues short of the end of the CDR3; the missing end is completed from the germline J gene. The chain uses TRBV5-1 and TRBJ1-5; tentative D call: TRBD1 (5 bases). The V end was cut by 2 bases, the J end by 0 bases, with 9 bases between. The germline gives CDR1 SGHRS, CDR2 YFSETQ. This CDR3 comprises 15 residues. CDR3 loop: CASSLTGYSNQPQHF. The part of the CDR3 DNA that was read is TGCGCCAGCAGCTTAACAGGTTATAGCAATCAGCCC.

This clone has ten or more counts. The read terminates 3 residues before the CDR3 end, so the remaining end is supplied by the germline J gene. The rearrangement joins TRBV5-1 to TRBJ2-5; no clear D. Germline V gene lookup returns CDR1 SGHRS and CDR2 YFSETQ. Trimming cost V 0 bases and J 4 bases, with 7 bases left between them. This CDR3 comprises 13 residues. The CDR3 DNA, read in part, is TGCGCCAGCAGCTTGGTTTTGGCAGAGACC. It codes for CASSLVLAET. In full, the CDR3 is CASSLVLAETQYF.

In this sample, this clone turned up many times. CDR3 region: CASSIRFGTGFKETQYF. The DNA read from the CDR3 is TGTGCCAGTAGTATTCGGTTCGGGACAGGCTTTAAAGAGACC. The chain carries TRBV19 and TRBJ2-5; 8 bases are shared with TRBD1. The CDR3 end lies 3 residues beyond the end of the read and is filled in from the germline J gene. The CDR3 has 17 amino acids. The germline CDR1 and CDR2 sequences are LNHDA and SQIVND (reference sequence). J was trimmed by 3 bases and V by 3 bases; bases with no gene match: 12.

This clone was picked up many times. From the germline J gene comes the end of the CDR3, since the read stops 3 residues before it. J is TRBJ2-3 and V is TRBV30, with D maybe TRBD2 (6 bases). This CDR3 region has 12 residues. CDR1 is GTSNPN, CDR2 SVGIG, per germline (reference sequence). V lost 3 bases, J lost 6 bases, and 10 bases lay in between. CDR3 protein: CAWSHGGDTQYF. The sequenced CDR3 bases are TGTGCCTGGAGCCATGGGGGGGATACG.

As to this clone: The sequenced fragment ends 3 residues before the CDR3 boundary, so the rest is inferred from the germline J gene. The chain joins TRBV7-9 to TRBJ2-3, with unresolved D. CDR3 size: 15 residues. The germline V gene encodes CDR1 SEHNR and CDR2 FQNEAQ (reference sequence). V dropped 3 bases and J dropped 2 bases, with 12 bases sitting between them. Partial CDR3 DNA: TGTGCCAGCAGCTTTTTAACAGACACCACAGATACG. This gives the protein CASSFLTDTTDT. From start to end, the CDR3 is CASSFLTDTTDTQYF. Supplemented by reference TRBV7-9 and TRBJ2-3, the full variable domain reads DTGVSQNPRHKITKRGQNVTFRCDPISEHNRLYWYRQTLGQGPEFLTYFQNEAQLEKSRLLSDRFSAERPKGSFSTLEIQRTEQGDSAMYLCASSFLTDTTDTQYFGPGTRLTVL.

In its sample, this clone was seen many times. Other DNA sequences from this sample encode an identical CDR3 as well. CDR3 sequence: CASTRDRGVSGNTIYF. The CDR3 bases that were read are TGTGCCAGCACTCGGGACAGGGGGGTCTCTGGAAACACC. The chain couples TRBV2 to TRBJ1-3, with 11 bases fitting TRBD1. The CDR3 is cut off 3 residues early in the read; its end comes from the germline J gene. Germline CDR1 is SNHLY and CDR2 is FYNNEI. This CDR3 is 16 amino acids long. Germline trimming cut 7 bases from V and 0 bases from J; bases unmatched to any gene: 5.

This clone appeared many times. Incomplete CDR3 DNA: TGTGCCAGCTCACCACCGATAGGGGGAGCGGGCACAGATACG. It translates to CASSPPIGGAGTDT. The full CDR3 is CASSPPIGGAGTDTQYF. The chain combines TRBV18 with TRBJ2-3, with D maybe TRBD1 (6 bases). The read falls 3 residues short of the CDR3 end, and the missing part is taken from the germline J gene. Trimming removed 0 bases at V and 1 base at J, with 14 bases between. Germline V gene sequence: CDR1 KGHSH, CDR2 LQKENI. This CDR3 contains 17 residues.

This clone showed up many times. The read ends 3 residues before the CDR3 terminus; that terminus is restored from the germline J gene. V is TRBV5-1 and J is TRBJ2-7; D uncertain. The germline V gene has CDR1 SGHRS and CDR2 YFSETQ. The CDR3 covers 12 residues. Trimming stripped 4 bases from V and 5 bases from J, with 10 bases between. CDR3 amino acids: CASSPAADEQYF. CDR3 bases read: TGCGCCAGCAGCCCGGCGGCTGACGAG. The entire variable domain, with the rest obtained from reference TRBV5-1 and TRBJ2-7, is as follows: KAGVTQTPRYLIKTRGQQVTLSCSPISGHRSVSWYQQTPGQGLQFLFEYFSETQRNKGNFPGRFSGRQFSNSRSEMNVSTLELGDSALYLCASSPAADEQYFGPGTRLTVT.

This clone was seen ten or more times. The DNA ends 3 residues before the CDR3 does, and the rest of the CDR3 is filled in from the germline J gene. This sequence joins TRBV2 and TRBJ2-1; 7 bases fit TRBD1. CDR1 and CDR2 from the germline V gene are SNHLY and FYNNEI. V was clipped by 6 bases and J by 0 bases; unmatched bases: 5. CDR3 length: 15 residues. CDR3: CASSRTGYSYNEQFF. The CDR3 DNA, read in part, is TGTGCCAGCAGCAGGACAGGATACTCCTACAATGAG.

This clone has a count of ten or more. The read comes to an end 3 residues before the CDR3 does, leaving the germline J gene to fill in the end. The V and J genes are TRBV6-1 and TRBJ2-5, with D possibly matching TRBD2 (6 bases). The germline gives CDR1 MNHNS, CDR2 SASEGT. The CDR3 consists of 13 residues. Trimming took off 3 bases at V and 4 bases at J, with 9 bases between the two ends. The CDR3 bases that were read are TGTGCCAGCAGTGACCAGGGAGGAGAGACC. Translation: CASSDQGGET. The CDR3, in full, reads CASSDQGGETQYF.

This clone has at least ten counts. Coverage ceases 3 residues before the CDR3 finishes, and the germline J gene fills in the end. The rearrangement joins TRBV5-1 to TRBJ2-3, with 8 bases identical to TRBD2. V lost 1 base and J lost 5; bases outside the gene matches: 6. In germline, CDR1 is SGHRS, CDR2 YFSETQ. The CDR3 contains 15 residues. The CDR3 reads CASSLNNGRGDTQYF. The sequenced part of the CDR3 DNA is TGCGCCAGCAGCTTGAATAACGGGAGGGGAGATACG. The variable domain in full, completed from reference TRBV5-1 and TRBJ2-3, reads KAGVTQTPRYLIKTRGQQVTLSCSPISGHRSVSWYQQTPGQGLQFLFEYFSETQRNKGNFPGRFSGRQFSNSRSEMNVSTLELGDSALYLCASSLNNGRGDTQYFGPGTRLTVL.

This clone was counted at least ten times. Read coverage stops 3 residues before the CDR3 terminus; the germline J gene supplies the remainder. The chain combines TRBV18 with TRBJ2-7, with 10 bases fitting TRBD1. J gave up 5 bases and V 3 bases, and 7 bases lay outside the gene matches. The germline gives CDR1 KGHSH, CDR2 LQKENI. The CDR3 totals 15 residues. Incomplete CDR3 DNA: TGTGCCAGCTCACCTTGGGACAGGGGTAGCGACGAG. Amino acids: CASSPWDRGSDE. The full CDR3 is CASSPWDRGSDEQYF.

This clone was detected ten times or more. The sequenced fragment ends 3 residues before the CDR3 boundary, so the rest is inferred from the germline J gene. The chain joins TRBV7-8 to TRBJ2-7, with D perhaps TRBD2 (5 bases). The V end lost 8 bases, the J end lost 3 bases, and 20 bases lay between the germline ends. Germline V gives CDR1 SGHVS, CDR2 FQNEAQ. The CDR3 has 15 residues. CDR3 bases read: TGTGCCAGCTCCGGGGAGATGGAATTGGGCTACGAG. Its translation: CASSGEMELGYE. The full-length CDR3 reads as CASSGEMELGYEQYF. The whole variable domain, remainder taken from reference TRBV7-8 and TRBJ2-7, is GAGVSQSPRYKVAKRGQDVALRCDPISGHVSLFWYQQALGQGPEFLTYFQNEAQLDKSGLPSDRFFAERPEGSVSTLKIQRTQQEDSAVYLCASSGEMELGYEQYFGPGTRLTVT.

Details on this clone: With a much larger clone just one base away, this may be a read error. The missing CDR3 end, 3 residues past where the read stops, is filled in from the germline J gene. The V call is TRBV7-6, the J call TRBJ1-4; D might be TRBD1 (6 bases). CDR1 and CDR2 from the germline V gene are SGHVS and FNYEAQ. This CDR3 has 15 amino acids. The CDR3 DNA, read in part, is TGTGCCAGCAGCCTCAGGGGTACTGGGGCCAACGTA. The encoded protein is CASSLRGTGANV. In full, the CDR3 is CASSLRGTGANVLFF.

This clone was detected a few times. The sequence runs out 3 residues before the end of the CDR3; the remainder is reconstructed from the germline J gene. The chain couples TRBV7-3 to TRBJ1-4; tentatively, D is TRBD1 (5 bases). Per the germline V gene, CDR1 is SGHTA and CDR2 is FQGTGA. CDR3 size: 15 residues. CDR3 sequence: CASSLFGGSVSPLFF. The sequenced CDR3 bases are TGTGCCAGCAGCTTATTCGGGGGTTCGGTTTCACCA.

Ten or more counts support this clone. Coverage ceases 3 residues before the CDR3 finishes, and the germline J gene fills in the end. The chain carries TRBV19 and TRBJ2-4, with 7 bases fitting TRBD2. The CDR3 length is 15 residues. CDR1 LNHDA and CDR2 SQIVND come from the germline V gene (reference sequence). Trimming took 7 bases from V and 1 from J; bases not matched to a gene: 7. The sequenced part of the CDR3 DNA is TGTGCCAGTACCGCCCCGACTAGCGCCAAAAACATT. Amino acid sequence: CASTAPTSAKNI. The entire CDR3 is CASTAPTSAKNIQYF.

This clone was seen only a few times. The CDR3 extends 3 residues past the end of the read, so its final part is completed from the germline J gene. The chain combines TRBV2 with TRBJ1-2; tentative D call: TRBD1 (6 bases). CDR3 length: 12 residues. Germline loops: CDR1 SNHLY, CDR2 FYNNEI. The part of the CDR3 DNA that was read is TGTGCCGCTGCAGGGGAAGCCGACGGC. It translates to CAAAGEADG. The full CDR3 protein reads CAAAGEADGYTF.

In regard to this clone: From the germline J gene comes the end of the CDR3, since the read stops 3 residues before it. V and J are TRBV19 and TRBJ1-2; D might be TRBD1 (5 bases). Trimming removed 6 bases at V and 2 bases at J, with 13 bases between. The CDR3 is 14 residues long. The germline V gene has CDR1 LNHDA and CDR2 SQIVND (reference sequence). CDR3 DNA (partial): TGTGCCAGTAGACCCCCGGGGGGGAACTATGGC. This encodes CASRPPGGNYG. The CDR3, in full, reads CASRPPGGNYGYTF. Together with reference TRBV19 and TRBJ1-2, the CDR3 gives the full variable domain: DGGITQSPKYLFRKEGQNVTLSCEQNLNHDAMYWYRQDPGQGLRLIYYSQIVNDFQKGDIAEGYSVSREKKESFPLTVTSAQKNPTAFYLCASRPPGGNYGYTFGSGTRLTVV.

At least ten counts were recorded for this clone. The CDR3 end lies 3 residues beyond the end of the read and is filled in from the germline J gene. The genes are TRBV2 and TRBJ2-1, with TRBD2 matching over 10 bases. V was clipped by 3 bases and J by 9 bases; unmatched bases: 8. This CDR3 is 15 amino acids long. The germline CDR1 and CDR2 sequences are SNHLY and FYNNEI. CDR3 DNA, as far as it was read: TGTGCCAGCAGTGAGACAAGCGGGAGGGCCTCTGAG. Its protein product is CASSETSGRASE. The whole CDR3 region reads CASSETSGRASEQFF.

This clone was counted at least ten times. The sequenced part of the CDR3 DNA is TGTGCCAGCAGCCGCGACAGGGAGAACACTGAA. This translates into CASSRDRENTE. The full-length CDR3 reads as CASSRDRENTEAFF. The chain recombines TRBV6-4 with TRBJ1-1, with TRBD1 matching over 7 bases. The CDR3 end is not reached by the read, which stops 3 residues before it; the germline J gene fills it in. The CDR3 runs 14 residues. The germline V gene encodes CDR1 MRHNA and CDR2 SNTAGT. After removal of 6 bases from V and 1 base from J, the junction contained 5 bases not matched to a gene.